This paragraph covers one T cell receptor beta chain sequence. This clone's antigen is unknown. No quality values exist for individual bases; no much larger clone is one base distant. The sample's time point label, decoded: sample taken at primary tumor resection. For TCR sequencing, whole RNA was extracted from tumor and nontumor lung tissue, or from cryopreserved PBMC samples, and no cell sorting was done. Donors were 70 or so patients with early-stage, untreated non-small cell lung cancer from the lung TRACERx cohort. Only patients with enough RNA available from two or more tumor regions were chosen for TCR sequencing. CDR3 length: 12 amino acids, cysteine to phenylalanine. Here the CDR3 DNA is all that survives: 36 bases in frame from base 1. The junction shows trimming of 0 bases on V and 5 bases on J, plus 2 bases between the germline ends. The germline V gene yields KGHSH for CDR1 and LQKENI for CDR2.

This sample was taken from a study of spatial heterogeneity in lung cancer (dated by TCRdb to the late 2010s). With regard to the full study: Beta-chain transcripts were consistently detected in greater numbers than alpha-chain transcripts, which likely reflects a higher abundance of beta-chain transcripts. At surgery, both alpha and beta chains were TCR-sequenced in some 220 tumor regions, fewer than 85 matched nontumor lung samples and some 58 PBMC samples. In non-small cell lung cancer, the study quantitatively compared TCR alpha and beta repertoires across several tumor regions, matched nontumor lung, and blood. In the raw uncorrected reads, each unique combination of TCR and UMI appeared more than ten times on average. The study linked features of the TCR repertoire to counts of nonsynonymous mutations, which were determined by whole-exome sequencing of tumor tissue.

The library was built by means of 5' RACE. Data came from a NextSeq 500. To allow correction of PCR and sequencing errors, the TCR library protocol tagged every TCR cDNA molecule with a unique molecular identifier. In the source study's methods: Decombinator tools were used for TCR identification, UMI-based error correction and CDR3 extraction. TCRs above a frequency of 2 per 1,000, corresponding to the top 1% of the tumor frequency distribution, were defined as expanded. Renyi diversity was computed with the R vegan package after each repertoire had been subsampled 100 times to 5,000 TCRs. CDR3 similarity networks were built from amino acid triplet string-kernel similarity, with CDR3s being connected when pairwise similarity was above 0.82. In TCRdb, the public reads were trimmed at Q25 with fastp and aligned with MiXCR, with productive beta chains retained. One record per CDR3 amino acid sequence lists the most common genes and DNA. Here the V and J calls rest on TCRdb's processing, not on the authors' analysis. This sample has tens of thousands of distinct CDR3 sequences in its table, and roughly 8% of those were observed once. Jointly, the top ten make up 25% to 30% of the sample.

Study-level results and caveats: Additional single-cell paired TCR alpha and beta sequencing was considered necessary to confirm, at a functional level, the hypothesis that regional TCRs recognize regional mutations. Ubiquitous expanded tumor TCRs were found in blood more often at tumor resection than at routine follow-up.

The source material was PBMCs, sampled at surgery. The receptor was derived from a male donor with early-stage non-small cell lung cancer. Recombination linked TRBV18 to TRBJ1-5, with no reliable assignment of the D segment. The DNA is TGTGCCAGCTCACCACCAGATCAGCCCCAGCATTTT. It specifies CASSPPDQPQHF. With the rest looked up from the reference TRBV18 and TRBJ1-5 genes rather than sequenced, the full variable domain is NAGVMQNPRHLVRRRGQEARLRCSPMKGHSHVYWYRQLPEEGLKFMVYLQKENIIDESGMPKERFSAEFPKEGPSILRIQQVVRGDSAAYFCASSPPDQPQHFGDGTRLSIL.